Following are 25 T cell receptor beta chains from one sample sequenced in a study of shared clonotypes between healthy human individuals. CD8 cells regarded as naive lacked CD45RO, were positively chosen for CCR7, and omitted terminally differentiated effector memory CD45RA+ cells. Assay: immunoSEQ multiplex PCR; the TCRdb copy retains only in-frame clones and omits some. The profile shows millions of clones, about 95% of them singletons. The sample comprised naive CD8+ T cells sorted from blood. The source is a man aged 18 to 35 in good health.

This clone occurred once. The chain is built from TRBV11-2 and TRBJ2-3; 11 bases agree with TRBD2. The junction had 8 bases not matched to a gene; V was cut back by 2 bases and J by 1 base. The CDR3 length is 18 residues. Germline CDR1 SGHAT, CDR2 FQNNGV. The CDR3 spells CASSLKGTSGFRTDTQYF. CDR3 nucleotides: TGTGCCAGCAGCTTAAAAGGGACTAGCGGCTTTCGCACAGATACGCAGTATTTT.

The chain has TRBV7-9 and TRBJ2-3; D remains ambiguous. The V gene's germline CDR1 is SEHNR and CDR2 FQNEAQ (reference sequence). The CDR3 runs 16 residues. Trimming left V 3 bases short and J 2 bases short, with 15 bases between. Here the CDR3 reads CASSFGPESPTDTQYF. The CDR3, as DNA: TGTGCCAGCAGCTTCGGTCCGGAGAGTCCCACAGATACGCAGTATTTT.

V is TRBV7-9 and J is TRBJ2-7; D is uncertain. Germline CDR1 reads SEHNR; CDR2 reads FQNEAQ (reference sequence). Trimming pared 4 bases from V and 6 bases from J, leaving 13 bases between. The CDR3 is 13 amino acids. As DNA, the CDR3 is TGTGCCAGCAGCTCAGAGGCGTGGGGCGAGCAGTACTTC. This encodes CASSSEAWGEQYF. The full variable domain, rest sourced from reference TRBV7-9 and TRBJ2-7, is DTGVSQNPRHKITKRGQNVTFRCDPISEHNRLYWYRQTLGQGPEFLTYFQNEAQLEKSRLLSDRFSAERPKGSFSTLEIQRTEQGDSAMYLCASSSEAWGEQYFGPGTRLTVT.

The rearrangement joins TRBV7-6 to TRBJ2-1; TRBD2 matches 10 bases. CDR1 is SGHVS, CDR2 FNYEAQ, per germline. The CDR3 is 18 amino acids. V shed 2 bases and J 4 bases; nucleotides not matched to a gene: 11. CDR3 sequence reads: CASSLPVWTSGDYNEQFF. The CDR3 nucleotides read TGTGCCAGCAGCTTACCGGTATGGACTAGCGGAGATTACAATGAGCAGTTCTTC.

This chain connects TRBV9 to TRBJ2-1; tentatively, D is TRBD2 (7 bases). V shed 3 bases and J shed 3 bases, with 16 bases lying between them. Germline V CDR1 and CDR2: SGDLS, YYNGEE. The CDR3 loop spans 16 amino acids. Here the CDR3 reads CASSASGGPYYNEQFF. The DNA of the CDR3 is TGTGCCAGCAGCGCCTCCGGGGGGCCCTACTACAATGAGCAGTTCTTC.

With regard to this clone: Other DNA variants within this sample encode the same CDR3. The chain is built from TRBV6-1 and TRBJ2-1, with 9 bases aligning to TRBD1. J lost 7 bases, V lost 2 bases, and 6 bases had no gene match. Germline CDR1 is MNHNS and CDR2 is SASEGT. The CDR3 contains 15 residues. The CDR3 loop reads CASSEWGQGGNEQFF. The CDR3 DNA reads TGTGCCAGCAGTGAATGGGGACAGGGAGGTAATGAGCAGTTCTTC.

V and J are TRBV7-8 and TRBJ2-7; unclear D gene. Germline V CDR1 and CDR2: SGHVS, FQNEAQ. This CDR3 comprises 14 residues. Trimming cost V 3 bases and J 6 bases, with 15 bases left between them. CDR3 coding DNA: TGTGCCAGCAGCTTGTGGCAGTTCGGTCTCGAGCAGTACTTC. It yields the protein CASSLWQFGLEQYF.

This clone has a single count. This sequence joins TRBV5-1 and TRBJ2-2; 9 bases line up with TRBD1. Trimming cost V 0 bases and J 10 bases; bases outside gene matches: 10. Germline loops: CDR1 SGHRS, CDR2 YFSETQ. The CDR3 runs to 16 residues. In nucleotides, the CDR3 is TGCGCCAGCAGCTTGGGACAGGGGGAGCGGACGAAGGAGCTGTTTTTT. This sequence encodes CASSLGQGERTKELFF.

The chain recombines TRBV5-1 with TRBJ2-7; D is perhaps TRBD1 or TRBD2 (6 bases each). This CDR3 spans 15 amino acids. V lost 1 base and J 5 bases, leaving 16 bases between the germline ends. CDR1 SGHRS and CDR2 YFSETQ come from the germline V gene. The CDR3 region has the DNA TGCGCCAGCAGCTTGTACTCTGGGGGGCTGGACGAGCAGTACTTC. Its protein product is CASSLYSGGLDEQYF.

Remarks on this clone: Additional DNA sequences in this sample encode the identical CDR3. The rearrangement uses TRBV27 and TRBJ1-1; D gene unclear. Germline assignment: CDR1 MNHEY and CDR2 SMNVEV (reference sequence). Between the trimmed V and J ends, which lost 0 bases and 0 bases, there was a span of 5 bases. This CDR3 is 14 amino acids long. The CDR3 DNA reads TGTGCCAGCAGTTTATCCGGGATGAACACTGAAGCTTTCTTT. It is translated as CASSLSGMNTEAFF.

Concerning this clone: A much larger clone sits a single nucleotide away, making a read error possible. V usage is TRBV29-1 and J usage is TRBJ1-1, with no clear D. This CDR3 region has 12 residues. Trimming took off 2 bases at V and 1 base at J, with 5 bases between the two ends. Per the germline V gene, CDR1 is SQVTM and CDR2 is ANQGSEA. CDR3 loop: CSVENGNTEAFF. CDR3 bases: TGCAGCGTTGAAAACGGGAACACTGAAGCTTTCTTT.

The chain uses TRBV27 and TRBJ1-2; a possible D gene is TRBD1 (5 bases). Germline-derived CDR1 and CDR2 are MNHEY and SMNVEV (reference sequence). CDR3 size: 15 residues. V was trimmed by 7 bases and J by 6 bases, leaving 21 bases between them. In DNA form, the CDR3 reads TGTGCCAGCAAACTTAATGGGGGGGGAAACGATGGCTACACCTTC. Translated, it gives CASKLNGGGNDGYTF.

DNA of the CDR3: TGTGCCAGCAGCTCCGGGTCGACAGGGAGGCATGGCTACACCTTC. It encodes CASSSGSTGRHGYTF. The chain combines TRBV6-6 with TRBJ1-2, with 7 bases lining up with TRBD1. The CDR3 extends over 15 amino acids. Germline V gene lookup returns CDR1 MNHNY and CDR2 SVGAGI (reference sequence). Germline trimming cut 6 bases from V and 6 bases from J; bases unmatched to any gene: 13.

In its sample, this clone was seen once. J is TRBJ2-7 and V is TRBV19; 7 nucleotides agree with TRBD1. Germline V gene lookup returns CDR1 LNHDA and CDR2 SQIVND (reference sequence). J lost 0 bases, V lost 6 bases, and 5 bases had no gene match. This CDR3 comprises 14 residues. The CDR3 reads CASRGQASSYEQYF. Written as DNA, the CDR3 is TGTGCCAGTAGAGGACAGGCCTCCTCCTACGAGCAGTACTTC.

The V and J genes are TRBV5-1 and TRBJ2-2, with 12 nucleotides matching TRBD2. The CDR3 extends over 18 amino acids. Germline CDR1 reads SGHRS; CDR2 reads YFSETQ. The ends lost 1 base at V and 3 bases at J; junction bases unmatched: 7. The CDR3 DNA follows: TGCGCCAGCAGCTTGAGTGCTAGCGGGAGGGAGGACACCGGGGAGCTGTTTTTT. Translated: CASSLSASGREDTGELFF.

The chain recombines TRBV7-9 with TRBJ2-2, with D possibly called TRBD1 or TRBD2 (5 bases each). V dropped 7 bases and J dropped 2 bases, with 8 bases sitting between them. This CDR3 comprises 13 residues. Germline-derived CDR1 and CDR2 are SEHNR and FQNEAQ (reference sequence). The CDR3 DNA reads as TGTGCCAGCATAGGGACCAACACCGGGGAGCTGTTTTTT. Translated: CASIGTNTGELFF.

This clone was observed a single time. This chain connects TRBV5-1 to TRBJ2-1, with TRBD2 matching 16 bases. Germline V CDR1 and CDR2: SGHRS, YFSETQ. V lost 3 bases to trimming and J lost 8 bases; unmatched junction nucleotides: 5. This CDR3 has 16 amino acids. The CDR3 is CASSSGLAGGPYEQFF. CDR3 DNA sequence: TGCGCCAGCAGCTCGGGACTAGCGGGAGGGCCATATGAGCAGTTCTTC.

This chain's CDR3 is CASRKQGSPQETQYF. The CDR3 DNA follows: TGTGCCAGCAGGAAACAGGGATCCCCTCAAGAGACCCAGTACTTC. The V gene is TRBV27, the J gene TRBJ2-5; a possible D gene is TRBD1 (6 bases). The CDR3 has 15 residues. V gave up 6 bases and J gave up 2 bases, with 16 bases separating them. Germline V gives CDR1 MNHEY, CDR2 SMNVEV (reference sequence).

In regard to this clone: In the same sample, other DNA sequences code for this CDR3. The chain employs TRBV29-1 and TRBJ2-7; D is unresolved. Germline lookup yields CDR1 SQVTM and CDR2 ANQGSEA. Trimming removed 4 bases from V and 4 bases from J, with 5 bases in between. CDR3 length equals 10 residues. The CDR3, as DNA: TGCAGCGTTGTTTCGTACGAGCAGTACTTC. It is translated as CSVVSYEQYF.

This chain uses TRBV9 with TRBJ2-2; a weak D match, TRBD2 (6 bases). The V and J ends lost 1 base and 6 bases respectively, with 10 bases between them. The CDR3 contains 14 residues. Germline CDR1 reads SGDLS; CDR2 reads YYNGEE. Written as DNA, the CDR3 is TGTGCCAGCAGCGTACCCGGAGGGGCCGGGGAGCTGTTTTTT. As protein: CASSVPGGAGELFF.

CDR3 loop: CSVEGLAGAATTYNRQYF. CDR3 DNA: TGCAGCGTTGAAGGACTAGCGGGGGCCGCCACCACTTATAATCGGCAGTACTTC. This chain uses TRBV29-1 with TRBJ2-7, with TRBD2 matching over 12 bases. This CDR3 has 18 amino acids. J was trimmed by 9 bases and V by 1 base; bases with no gene match: 19. The V gene's germline CDR1 is SQVTM and CDR2 ANQGSEA.

This clone is a singleton in its sample. The V call is TRBV6-4, the J call TRBJ2-2, with D possibly being TRBD1 (5 bases). V lost 7 bases and J 2 bases, leaving 20 bases between the germline ends. This CDR3 has 17 amino acids. Germline values: CDR1 MRHNA, CDR2 SNTAGT. Here the CDR3 DNA reads TGTGCCAGCACTCGCATGTCCAGGCAGGGAAACACCGGGGAGCTGTTTTTT. Translated: CASTRMSRQGNTGELFF.

V gene TRBV13 combines with J gene TRBJ1-1, with D possibly being TRBD1 (5 bases). V was cut by 5 bases and J by 7 bases, with 17 bases left in between. This CDR3 comprises 14 residues. The V gene's germline CDR1 is PRHDT and CDR2 FYEKMQ (reference sequence). The CDR3 DNA is TGTGCCAGCAGCCAGAGGGGAAAGGGTGATGAAGCTTTCTTT. Its protein product is CASSQRGKGDEAFF. The variable domain in full, completed from reference TRBV13 and TRBJ1-1, reads AAGVIQSPRHLIKEKRETATLKCYPIPRHDTVYWYQQGPGQDPQFLISFYEKMQSDKGSIPDRFSAQQFSDYHSELNMSSLELGDSALYFCASSQRGKGDEAFFGQGTRLTVV.

The chain links TRBV5-4 to TRBJ1-2, with D possibly TRBD1 on 5 matching bases. Germline V gene data show CDR1 as SGHNT and CDR2 as YYREEE (reference sequence). The CDR3 runs 14 residues. V was clipped by 1 base and J by 2 bases, with 9 bases between them. This chain's CDR3 is CASSLTTVNYGYTF. In DNA, the CDR3 is TGTGCCAGCAGCTTGACGACAGTCAACTATGGCTACACCTTC. Together with reference TRBV5-4 and TRBJ1-2, the CDR3 gives the full variable domain: ETGVTQSPTHLIKTRGQQVTLRCSSQSGHNTVSWYQQALGQGPQFIFQYYREEENGRGNFPPRFSGLQFPNYSSELNVNALELDDSALYLCASSLTTVNYGYTFGSGTRLTVV.

This clone was counted only a few times. The V and J genes are TRBV30 and TRBJ1-1; maybe TRBD1 (6 bases). V gave up 3 bases and J gave up 11 bases, with 16 bases separating them. Germline V lookup: CDR1 GTSNPN, CDR2 SVGIG (reference sequence). The CDR3 has 12 amino acids. The CDR3 DNA reads TGTGCCTGGAGCGAAGGAGGGGGAGATGCTTTCTTT. Translating it yields CAWSEGGGDAFF.